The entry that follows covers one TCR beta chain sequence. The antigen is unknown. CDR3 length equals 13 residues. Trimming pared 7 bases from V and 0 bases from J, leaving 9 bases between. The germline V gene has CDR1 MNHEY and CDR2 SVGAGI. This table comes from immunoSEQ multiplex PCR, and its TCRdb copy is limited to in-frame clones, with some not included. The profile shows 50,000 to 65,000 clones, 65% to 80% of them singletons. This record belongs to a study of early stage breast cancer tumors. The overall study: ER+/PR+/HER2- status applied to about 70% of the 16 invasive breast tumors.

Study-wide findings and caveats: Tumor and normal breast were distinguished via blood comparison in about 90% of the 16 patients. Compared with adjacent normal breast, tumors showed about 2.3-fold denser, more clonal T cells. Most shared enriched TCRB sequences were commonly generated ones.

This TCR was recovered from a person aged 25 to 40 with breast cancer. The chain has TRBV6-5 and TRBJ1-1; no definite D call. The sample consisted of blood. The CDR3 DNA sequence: TGTGCCAGCATAGCACCGCTGAACACTGAAGCTTTCTTT. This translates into CASIAPLNTEAFF.